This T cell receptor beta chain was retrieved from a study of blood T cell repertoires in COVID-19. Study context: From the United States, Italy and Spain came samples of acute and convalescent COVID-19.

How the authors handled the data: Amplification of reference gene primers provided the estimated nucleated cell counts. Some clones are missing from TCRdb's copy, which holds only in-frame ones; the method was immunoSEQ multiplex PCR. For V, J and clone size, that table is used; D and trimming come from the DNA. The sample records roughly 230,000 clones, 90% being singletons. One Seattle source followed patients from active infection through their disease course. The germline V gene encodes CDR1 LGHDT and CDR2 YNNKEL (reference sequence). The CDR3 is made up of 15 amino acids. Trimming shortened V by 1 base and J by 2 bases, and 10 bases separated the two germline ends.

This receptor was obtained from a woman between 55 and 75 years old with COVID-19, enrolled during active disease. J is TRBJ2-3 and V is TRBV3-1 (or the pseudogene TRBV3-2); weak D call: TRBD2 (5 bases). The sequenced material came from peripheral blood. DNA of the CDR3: TGTGCCAGCAGCCAAGGATACGGGGTCACAGATACGCAGTATTTT. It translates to CASSQGYGVTDTQYF.